The present entry profiles one T cell receptor (beta chain) with its context. Its antigen has not been determined. No base-level quality is on record; no much larger clone is a single base apart. TCR CDR3 regions were amplified from genomic DNA by multiplex PCR using the deep immunoSEQ assay. Extracted genomic DNA from each cell subset was spread evenly across all wells of several immunoSEQ 96-well plates, with each plate serving as a replicate. For sorted subsets, around 200 ng genomic DNA, equal to tens of thousands of T cell genomes, was loaded into each replicate PCR. Purified libraries were quantified with a Qubit 3.0 fluorometer, sized on a Bioanalyzer 2100, and re-quantified with the KAPA Library Quantification kit. Every immunoSEQ 96-well plate was sequenced on a dedicated single-read 150-cycle Illumina NextSeq 550 flow cell. In the paper's pipeline: Because the immunoSEQ output included only junctional sequences and no quality scores, the filtering could not be the same as the filtering used for full-length reads. To assign V/J genes and CDR3, sequences were annotated using PyIR, a Python wrapper for IgBLAST v1.9, with IMGT germline references. Reads were removed for weak V/J assignments (E-value above 1e-6), missing CDR3, stop codons, out-of-frame junctions, or ambiguous translated residues. V3J clonotypes were defined by identical inferred V gene, J gene, and CDR3 amino acid sequence. The percentage overlap between two repertoires was calculated by dividing the number of shared unique clonotypes by the size of the smaller repertoire. Repertoire richness was assessed with RTK rarefaction, the Chao1 estimator, and Recon v2.1 estimates of unobserved clonotypes. Generation probabilities were computed with OLGA for all TCRbeta clonotypes obtained by the gDNA method from four donors. TCRdb carries this immuneACCESS record with in-frame sequences only. Its versions omit some clonotypes, under half of them owing to an unresolved V gene in the studies checked, with the rest unexplained. That table furnishes V, J and clone size, whereas the DNA furnished D and trimming. Counted in this sample were some 2,500,000 clones; approximately 94% of them appeared once. Together, the top ten hold about 0.34% of the sample.

The CDR3 starts with the cysteine, ends with the phenylalanine, and has 16 residues. Just CDR3 DNA is preserved here, 48 bases in frame from base 1. Trimming takes 1 base from V and 3 bases from J, and the germline ends sit 15 bases apart. The germline V gene supplies CDR1 SGHVS and CDR2 FQNEAQ. This entry belongs to a study of shared clonotypes between healthy human individuals (dated by TCRdb to about 2020). For the study in its entirety: A couple of women and three men aged 18 to 49 years were included in the cohort. For each donor, CD4 naive and CD4 memory were each given three plates, CD8 naive was given two plates, and CD8 memory was given one plate. Blood TCR repertoires of five healthy adults were deeply sequenced to estimate repertoire size and the extent of clonotype sharing between individuals. Different laboratories and diverse techniques were used to prepare libraries and sequence TCR repertoires, to increase sequencing depth and limit assay-specific biases. Between about 0.94 and 10 billion PBMCs per donor were obtained by leukapheresis. On the study overall, not on this receptor specifically: Sampling was restricted to blood, and TCR repertoires in tissues likely differ from the TCR repertoires found in blood. Pairwise subsampling led to the expectation that sequencing depth would affect the degree of clonotype sharing among donors. Compared with non-shared clonotypes, clonotypes shared by all four sorted-subset donors had higher generation probabilities. The small number of donors limited the genetic and exposure-history diversity represented. Sharing across a few donors was observed for approximately 5% of naive CD4, 3% to 3.5% of naive CD8, 2% to 2.5% of memory CD4, and 0.4% of memory CD8 clonotypes. Estimated clonotype richness was generally larger for naive than for memory subsets. Rarefaction of sorted-subset datasets indicated incomplete sequencing despite the large sequencing depth.

The donors were healthy, HIV-negative adults with no recently reported acute infections or vaccinations. All donors were Caucasian adults living in Nashville, Tennessee, USA. CD4+ T cells were enriched through magnetic negative selection, after which naive cells were positively selected on CD45RA and the remaining negative fraction served as the memory subset. After blood collection by leukapheresis, PBMCs were isolated using Ficoll-Histopaque density gradient centrifugation and then cryopreserved in the vapor phase of liquid nitrogen. Analytical flow cytometry was used to check the purity and quantity of every magnetically sorted T cell population. Each sorted fraction had its genomic DNA isolated and then quantified by UV absorbance on a Nanodrop 2000c.

Here the chain combines TRBV7-8 and TRBJ1-1; the D segment cannot be called with confidence. Sequencing used naive CD4+ T cells from PBMCs. According to the study, the label for this sample's cell subset or site signals: CD45RA+ positively selected. The source of this sequence is a man aged 18-30 years in good health. Some clones in this sample may be carry-over from other donors' samples. The encoded CDR3 is CASSLGLIMGDTEAFF. The DNA sequence follows: TGTGCCAGCAGCTTAGGGTTGATAATGGGAGACACTGAAGCTTTCTTT.